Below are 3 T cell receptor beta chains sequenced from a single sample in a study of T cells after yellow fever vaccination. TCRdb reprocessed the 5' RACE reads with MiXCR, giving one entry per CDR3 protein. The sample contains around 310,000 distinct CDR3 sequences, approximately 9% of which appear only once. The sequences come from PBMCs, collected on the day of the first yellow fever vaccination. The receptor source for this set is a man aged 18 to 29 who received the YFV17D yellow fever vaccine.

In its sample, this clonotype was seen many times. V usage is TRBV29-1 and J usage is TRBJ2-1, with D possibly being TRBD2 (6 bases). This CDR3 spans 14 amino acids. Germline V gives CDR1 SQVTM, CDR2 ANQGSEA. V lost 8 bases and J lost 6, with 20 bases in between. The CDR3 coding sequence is TGCAGCTTCGGGGCGGCGGGGACGGGCAATGAGCAGTTCTTC. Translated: CSFGAAGTGNEQFF.

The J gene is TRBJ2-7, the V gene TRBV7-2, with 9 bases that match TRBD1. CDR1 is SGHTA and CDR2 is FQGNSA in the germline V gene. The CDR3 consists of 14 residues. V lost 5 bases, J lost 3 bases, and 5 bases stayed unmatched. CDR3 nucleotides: TGTGCCAGCAGCCGGACAGGGGCCGGCTACGAGCAGTACTTC. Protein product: CASSRTGAGYEQYF.

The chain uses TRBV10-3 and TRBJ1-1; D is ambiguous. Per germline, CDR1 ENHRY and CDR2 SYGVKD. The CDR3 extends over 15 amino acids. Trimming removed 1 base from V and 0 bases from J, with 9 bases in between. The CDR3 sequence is CAISELVTVNTEAFF. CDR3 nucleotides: TGTGCCATCAGTGAGTTGGTCACCGTGAACACTGAAGCTTTCTTT.